This T cell receptor beta chain was sequenced during a study of blood T cell repertoires in COVID-19. For the study at large: The origin of the acute and convalescent COVID-19 samples was the United States, Italy and Spain.

This clone showed up just a few times. Generated by immunoSEQ multiplex PCR, the TCRdb table keeps only in-frame clones and is missing some. This sample has over 150,000 clones; around 84% occur once, and the top ten carry under 2%. There are 15 residues in the CDR3. V was pared by 5 bases and J by 4 bases, with 9 bases of the junction left unmatched. The germline CDR1 and CDR2 sequences are LGHDT and YNNKEL (reference sequence). V is TRBV3-1 (or the pseudogene TRBV3-2) and J is TRBJ1-2; 8 positions match TRBD1. The receptor comes from a man aged 80 or over with acute or convalescent COVID-19. Sequenced input: peripheral blood. Here the CDR3 reads CASSSRGQGRYGYTF. In DNA, the CDR3 is TGTGCCAGCAGCTCCCGAGGACAGGGACGCTATGGCTACACCTTC.